The 28 T cell receptor beta chains presented below share a single source sample, sequenced in a study of blood T cells in healthy people across ages. A sample-barcoded 5' primer and a J-beta primer mix were used in a second PCR of roughly 6 to 11 cycles. TCRdb called the 5' RACE reads again in MiXCR, with one record for every CDR3 protein. The sample includes around 1,000,000 distinct CDR3 sequences, approximately 25% of them seen just once. This sample was also put to use in a study of T cells of mothers and their children.

Sequenced material: blood. The receptors derive from a girl aged 2-10 years in good health.

This clonotype was detected a few times. This chain links TRBV5-1 with TRBJ2-1, with TRBD2 as a possible D gene (5 bases). CDR1 and CDR2 (germline): SGHRS, YFSETQ. There are 17 residues in the CDR3. V gave up 0 bases and J gave up 6 bases, with 19 bases separating them. CDR3: CASSLGSGGSFSNEQFF. CDR3 sequence (DNA): TGCGCCAGCAGCTTGGGAAGCGGCGGGTCCTTCAGCAATGAGCAGTTCTTC.

The gene calls are TRBV10-3 and TRBJ2-1, with 9 nucleotides matching TRBD1. J gave up 6 bases and V 6 bases, and 15 bases lay outside the gene matches. Germline V gives CDR1 ENHRY, CDR2 SYGVKD. The CDR3 is 17 amino acids. The CDR3 region is CAIRKITTGTGSNEQFF. CDR3 coding DNA: TGTGCCATCAGAAAAATAACTACCGGGACAGGGTCCAATGAGCAGTTCTTC.

The chain has TRBV15 and TRBJ1-4, with unresolved D. With 1 base removed from V and 7 bases from J, the gap between germline ends came to 7 bases. The CDR3 spans 13 residues. CDR1 is LNHNV and CDR2 is YYDKDF in the germline V gene (reference sequence). The CDR3 region is CATSRVRVEKLFF. Written as DNA, the CDR3 is TGTGCCACCAGCAGAGTTCGCGTTGAAAAACTGTTTTTT. The full variable domain, its missing parts supplied by reference TRBV15 and TRBJ1-4, is DAMVIQNPRYQVTQFGKPVTLSCSQTLNHNVMYWYQQKSSQAPKLLFHYYDKDFNNEADTPDNFQSRRPNTSFCFLDIRSPGLGDTAMYLCATSRVRVEKLFFGSGTQLSVL.

The chain employs TRBV7-9 and TRBJ1-4; no clear D gene. Germline V gene data show CDR1 as SEHNR and CDR2 as FQNEAQ (reference sequence). The V end was cut by 5 bases, the J end by 8 bases, with 18 bases between. This CDR3 has 15 residues. The CDR3 is CASSQTGPKAEKLFF. CDR3 bases: TGTGCCAGCAGCCAAACCGGTCCCAAGGCGGAAAAACTGTTTTTT. Using reference TRBV7-9 and TRBJ1-4 for the parts outside the CDR3, the full variable domain is DTGVSQNPRHKITKRGQNVTFRCDPISEHNRLYWYRQTLGQGPEFLTYFQNEAQLEKSRLLSDRFSAERPKGSFSTLEIQRTEQGDSAMYLCASSQTGPKAEKLFFGSGTQLSVL.

The chain employs TRBV6-5 and TRBJ2-3; D gene ambiguous. Germline CDR1 and CDR2: MNHEY and SVGAGI. V was trimmed by 6 bases and J by 2 bases, leaving 12 bases between them. CDR3 length: 14 residues. The CDR3 loop reads CASRPSADTDTQYF. CDR3 nucleotides: TGTGCCAGCAGGCCATCCGCTGACACAGATACGCAGTATTTT.

This clonotype has a handful of counts. This chain connects TRBV28 to TRBJ1-4, with D maybe TRBD1 (5 bases). CDR3 length equals 11 residues. The V end lost 8 bases, the J end lost 10 bases, and 11 bases lay between the germline ends. Germline CDR1 MDHEN, CDR2 SYDVKM. The CDR3 region is CASGPGLKLFF. CDR3 nucleotides: TGTGCCAGCGGTCCGGGGCTAAAACTGTTTTTT. The whole variable domain, remainder taken from reference TRBV28 and TRBJ1-4, is DVKVTQSSRYLVKRTGEKVFLECVQDMDHENMFWYRQDPGLGLRLIYFSYDVKMKEKGDIPEGYSVSREKKERFSLILESASTNQTSMYLCASGPGLKLFFGSGTQLSVL.

This clonotype has more than one count but fewer than ten. The rearrangement joins TRBV29-1 to TRBJ2-1; D remains ambiguous. The CDR3 has 12 amino acids. Germline V gene sequence: CDR1 SQVTM, CDR2 ANQGSEA. Trimming stripped 0 bases from V and 7 bases from J, with 7 bases between. CDR3 sequence reads: CSVEDQGNEQFF. The CDR3 DNA reads as TGCAGCGTTGAAGATCAAGGTAATGAGCAGTTCTTC.

The chain carries TRBV5-1 and TRBJ1-1, with D possibly TRBD1 on 5 matching bases. The V end was cut by 4 bases, the J end by 1 base, with 17 bases between. This CDR3 contains 16 residues. Germline V gene lookup returns CDR1 SGHRS and CDR2 YFSETQ. CDR3 coding DNA: TGCGCCAGCAGCCCGACCAGTGGGGGTACGAACACTGAAGCTTTCTTT. It yields the protein CASSPTSGGTNTEAFF. The entire variable domain, with the rest obtained from reference TRBV5-1 and TRBJ1-1, is as follows: KAGVTQTPRYLIKTRGQQVTLSCSPISGHRSVSWYQQTPGQGLQFLFEYFSETQRNKGNFPGRFSGRQFSNSRSEMNVSTLELGDSALYLCASSPTSGGTNTEAFFGQGTRLTVV.

In this sample, this clonotype turned up a few times. The CDR3 reads CASSGTSGLGDTQYF. As DNA, the CDR3 is TGTGCCAGCAGTGGCACTAGCGGGTTGGGAGATACGCAGTATTTT. J is TRBJ2-3 and V is TRBV2; 9 nucleotides align to TRBD2. The germline CDR1 and CDR2 sequences are SNHLY and FYNNEI. V dropped 4 bases and J dropped 5; count of bases not matched to a gene: 7. This CDR3 region has 15 residues. The full variable domain, completed using reference TRBV2 and TRBJ2-3, is EPEVTQTPSHQVTQMGQEVILRCVPISNHLYFYWYRQILGQKVEFLVSFYNNEISEKSEIFDDQFSVERPDGSNFTLKIRSTKLEDSAMYFCASSGTSGLGDTQYFGPGTRLTVL.

This clonotype was observed a few times. The chain has TRBV20-1 and TRBJ2-5; D is ambiguous. The J call is in doubt because the DNA end fits TRBJ2-1 better. From germline, CDR1 is DFQATT and CDR2 SNEGSKA (reference sequence). There are 14 residues in the CDR3. The chain's CDR3 is CSARDLWEHNEQFF. In DNA form, the CDR3 reads TGCAGTGCTAGAGACCTGTGGGAACACAATGAGCAGTTCTTC.

This clonotype was detected a few times. The chain has TRBV20-1 and TRBJ2-7; D is unresolved. Germline V gives CDR1 DFQATT, CDR2 SNEGSKA (reference sequence). The CDR3 totals 14 residues. Trimming took 0 bases from V and 0 from J, leaving 9 bases between them. The CDR3 sequence: CSARDPRSSYEQYF. DNA for the CDR3: TGCAGTGCTAGAGACCCCAGGAGCTCCTACGAGCAGTACTTC.

As concerns this clonotype: At one of its ends the junction is not consistent with the germline gene, which may arise from a read error. V and J are TRBV7-2 and TRBJ2-7, with 7 bases matching TRBD1. This CDR3 contains 13 residues. Looked up from germline, CDR1 is SGHTA and CDR2 is FQGNSA. The CDR3 bases are TGTGCCAGCAGCTTGAACGACAGGGCGGTCAGTAGCTTC. It codes for CASSLNDRAVSSF.

This clonotype has only a few counts. The chain's CDR3 is CASSFRPHVRGAMEETQYF. CDR3 DNA sequence: TGTGCCAGCAGCTTTAGACCTCACGTCCGGGGGGCGATGGAAGAGACCCAGTACTTC. The chain combines TRBV7-2 with TRBJ2-5, with TRBD2 as a possible D gene (7 bases). This CDR3 contains 19 residues. V dropped 3 bases and J dropped 3 bases, with 26 bases sitting between them. Germline lookup yields CDR1 SGHTA and CDR2 FQGNSA.

V usage is TRBV7-2 and J usage is TRBJ1-1, with D hard to call. V was clipped by 5 bases and J by 6 bases, with 13 bases between them. The germline gives CDR1 SGHTA, CDR2 FQGNSA. This CDR3 has 13 amino acids. The CDR3 sequence is CASSPRLSAEAFF. In DNA form, the CDR3 reads TGTGCCAGCAGCCCAAGGTTATCGGCTGAAGCTTTCTTT.

V usage is TRBV7-2 and J usage is TRBJ2-3, with 7 bases fitting TRBD1. Germline CDR1 is SGHTA and CDR2 is FQGNSA. The V gene end was trimmed by 4 bases and the J gene end by 5 bases; junction bases not matched to a gene: 6. The CDR3 covers 14 residues. The CDR3 DNA follows: TGTGCCAGCAGCTCCGGCAGGGGGTTAGATACGCAGTATTTT. Its translation is CASSSGRGLDTQYF.

A few counts support this clonotype. J is TRBJ2-5 and V is TRBV12-3 or TRBV12-4, with D perhaps being TRBD1 or TRBD2 (5 bases each). Trimming took off 5 bases at V and 3 bases at J, with 10 bases between the two ends. The CDR3 sequence is 13 residues long. The CDR3 DNA sequence: TGTGCCAGCAGTGGGGGTTTTAAAGAGACCCAGTACTTC. This codes for CASSGGFKETQYF.

This clonotype was observed a few times. The chain joins TRBV10-3 to TRBJ2-5; TRBD2 matches 8 bases. The assigned J gene may be wrong: the sequence end matches TRBJ2-7 better. Per germline, CDR1 ENHRY and CDR2 SYGVKD. This CDR3 region has 13 residues. CDR3 amino acids: CAINGAGGDEQYF. The DNA for the CDR3 is TGTGCCATTAACGGGGCGGGAGGTGACGAGCAGTACTTC.

This clonotype turned up a few times. This chain uses TRBV7-3 with TRBJ2-5; D possibly matches TRBD1 or TRBD2 (6 bases each). Germline CDR1 and CDR2: SGHTA and FQGTGA. CDR3 length: 15 residues. The V and J ends lost 2 bases and 4 bases respectively, with 14 bases between them. CDR3 coding DNA: TGTGCCAGCAGCTTAGATTTCGGGGGCGTAGAGACCCAGTACTTC. It yields the protein CASSLDFGGVETQYF.

There are a few counts of this clonotype. The genes are TRBV20-1 and TRBJ2-5; D is undetermined. This CDR3 contains 12 residues. The V end lost 8 bases, the J end lost 2 bases, and 12 bases lay between the germline ends. The germline CDR1 and CDR2 sequences are DFQATT and SNEGSKA (reference sequence). The CDR3 protein is CSPYGRQETQYF. The CDR3 DNA is TGCAGTCCCTATGGGCGGCAAGAGACCCAGTACTTC.

This clonotype has more than one count but fewer than ten. The chain has TRBV29-1 and TRBJ1-2, with D possibly TRBD1 on 5 matching bases. The germline CDR1 and CDR2 sequences are SQVTM and ANQGSEA. The CDR3 consists of 13 residues. Trimming shortened V by 4 bases and J by 2 bases, and 11 bases separated the two germline ends. The CDR3 reads CSVARDSNYGYTF. In DNA form, the CDR3 reads TGCAGCGTTGCTCGAGACAGCAACTATGGCTACACCTTC. The variable domain in full, completed from reference TRBV29-1 and TRBJ1-2, reads SAVISQKPSRDICQRGTSLTIQCQVDSQVTMMFWYRQQPGQSLTLIATANQGSEATYESGFVIDKFPISRPNLTFSTLTVSNMSPEDSSIYLCSVARDSNYGYTFGSGTRLTVV.

The chain joins TRBV4-3 to TRBJ1-2, with 8 bases matching TRBD1. The CDR3 loop spans 16 amino acids. Germline values: CDR1 LGHNA, CDR2 YSLEER. V lost 1 base to trimming and J lost 7 bases; unmatched junction nucleotides: 11. The CDR3 nucleotides read TGCGCCAGCAGCCAAGGCCCCCTAGGACAGGGACGTGGCTACACCTTC. Translating it yields CASSQGPLGQGRGYTF.

This chain connects TRBV20-1 to TRBJ2-5; weak D call: TRBD2 (6 bases). The better agreement between TRBJ2-7 and the DNA end casts doubt on the J call. CDR3 size: 12 residues. Germline V gene sequence: CDR1 DFQATT, CDR2 SNEGSKA (reference sequence). CDR3 bases: TGCAGCCTGGGGACTGGAACCTACGAGCAGTACTTC. Its protein product is CSLGTGTYEQYF.

The chain recombines TRBV12-3 or TRBV12-4 with TRBJ1-2; possibly TRBD1 for D (6 bases). The CDR3 sequence is 12 residues long. Trimming left V 5 bases short and J 6 bases short, with 10 bases between. The CDR3 DNA is TGTGCCAGCAGTACAGGGTGGCATGGCTACACCTTC. Protein: CASSTGWHGYTF.

In this sample, this clonotype turned up once. The chain recombines TRBV12-3 or TRBV12-4 with TRBJ2-1; 11 positions agree with TRBD2. The length of the CDR3 is 15 residues. Trimming removed 2 bases from V and 8 bases from J; junction bases left unmatched: 5. CDR3 sequence: CASSLLAGGSHEQFF. The CDR3 DNA sequence: TGTGCCAGCAGTTTACTAGCGGGGGGATCCCATGAGCAGTTCTTC.

This clonotype came up a few times. The genes are TRBV28 and TRBJ2-2; D is undetermined. Germline V CDR1 and CDR2: MDHEN, SYDVKM. Trimming left V 2 bases short and J 8 bases short, with 12 bases between. The CDR3 spans 14 residues. CDR3 nucleotides: TGTGCCAGCAGTTTAAGCGCCAGGATGGGGGAGCTGTTTTTT. Protein: CASSLSARMGELFF.

The chain is built from TRBV27 and TRBJ1-1; D is unresolved. V was shortened by 8 bases and J by 1 base, with 11 bases between the two germline ends. There are 13 residues in the CDR3. Germline V gene data show CDR1 as MNHEY and CDR2 as SMNVEV (reference sequence). CDR3 loop: CASLGSGNTEAFF. The CDR3 DNA reads TGTGCCAGCCTAGGGTCAGGGAACACTGAAGCTTTCTTT.

This sequence joins TRBV19 and TRBJ2-1, with D possibly being TRBD2 (6 bases). Germline CDR1 and CDR2: LNHDA and SQIVND (reference sequence). V was clipped by 10 bases and J by 5 bases, with 24 bases between them. The CDR3 has 16 residues. Here the CDR3 reads CATRAAGRGKDNEQFF. Written as DNA, the CDR3 is TGTGCCACCCGGGCAGCGGGTAGGGGAAAGGACAATGAGCAGTTCTTC.

This clonotype was found a few times. The rearrangement joins TRBV12-3 or TRBV12-4 to TRBJ2-7; 9 bases are a match to TRBD2. Unmatched junction bases numbered 3, after V lost 4 bases and J lost 2 bases. The CDR3 consists of 14 residues. This chain's CDR3 is CASSYSGSAYEQYF. The CDR3 coding sequence is TGTGCCAGCAGTTATAGCGGGAGCGCCTACGAGCAGTACTTC.